Presented here are 3 T cell receptor beta chains from one specimen sequenced in a study of human T cells and chemical hapten exposure. TCRdb used MiXCR to reprocess the RACE reads, holding one entry per CDR3 protein. The sample lists approximately 97,000 distinct CDR3 sequences; 9.5% to 12% were seen once. Time point meaning: patch test 2, 6 weeks after DPC sensitization. The treatment was: therapeutic diphenylcyclopropenone sensitization with weekly scalp DPC. The sample was whole blood, taken in connection with sensitization to the hapten diphenylcyclopropenone (DPC). These receptors all stem from a woman aged 35 to 49 with alopecia areata. Some clones in this sample may be carry-over from other donors' samples.

The chain employs TRBV20-1 and TRBJ1-5, with D possibly matching TRBD1 (6 bases). This CDR3 has 13 residues. Germline CDR1 reads DFQATT; CDR2 reads SNEGSKA (reference sequence). Trimming removed 7 bases at V and 7 bases at J, with 17 bases between. The CDR3 coding sequence is TGCAGTGTTACACAGGGTCTCGGGCAGCCCCAGCATTTT. It is translated as CSVTQGLGQPQHF.

The chain recombines TRBV7-2 with TRBJ2-7, with D perhaps given as TRBD1 or TRBD2 (5 bases each). Germline V gene sequence: CDR1 SGHTA, CDR2 FQGNSA. CDR3 length equals 15 residues. Trimming stripped 0 bases from V and 5 bases from J, with 14 bases between. Written as DNA, the CDR3 is TGTGCCAGCAGCTTAGCGGGGCTTACTAGAAACGAGCAGTACTTC. It yields the protein CASSLAGLTRNEQYF.

This clonotype was observed many times. J is TRBJ1-1 and V is TRBV20-1, with TRBD1 identical over 8 bases. CDR3 length: 13 amino acids. Trimming cost V 6 bases and J 3 bases; bases outside gene matches: 6. The germline gives CDR1 DFQATT, CDR2 SNEGSKA (reference sequence). The DNA for the CDR3 is TGCAGTGCCAAAACAGGGGGTTACACTGAAGCTTTCTTT. Translation: CSAKTGGYTEAFF.